These 20 T cell receptor beta chains share one sample of origin, sequenced in a study of CD8+CD57+ T cells in acquired aplastic anemia. The template used for profiling TCR beta VDJ and CDR3 was genomic DNA. TCRdb reanalysed the reads using MiXCR and keeps one entry per CDR3 protein. The table includes hundreds of thousands of distinct CDR3 sequences, under 80% detected once. Sequenced input: sorted CD4+, CD8+, or CD8+CD57+ T cells (not recorded which) from PBMCs. The source of these receptors is a human donor in good health, serving as a control.

The chain carries TRBV7-2 and TRBJ2-7, with 11 bases lining up with TRBD2. Looked up from germline, CDR1 is SGHTA and CDR2 is FQGNSA. CDR3 length: 16 residues. The V and J ends lost 1 base and 7 bases, in that order; junction bases with no gene match: 9. Written as DNA, the CDR3 is TGTGCCAGCAGCTTAGTTAGCGGGGGGGTCTACAGTGAGCAGTACTTC. Protein product: CASSLVSGGVYSEQYF.

Concerning this clonotype itself: The missing conserved phenylalanine or tryptophan at the end of this CDR3 makes a read error likely. In nucleotides, the CDR3 is TGCGCCAGCAGGGGACAGTCGGGCTCAGCCCTCCACTAT. It encodes CASRGQSGSALHY. The chain is built from TRBV2 and TRBJ1-6, with 7 nucleotides matching TRBD1. There are 13 residues in the CDR3. In germline, CDR1 is SNHLY, CDR2 FYNNEI.

The chain uses TRBV7-2 and TRBJ2-3; D remains ambiguous. Germline-derived CDR1 and CDR2 are SGHTA and FQGNSA. With 2 bases removed from V and 1 base from J, the gap between germline ends came to 10 bases. The CDR3 runs 15 residues. This CDR3 reads CASSLSTQGTDTQYF. The CDR3 DNA reads TGTGCCAGCAGCTTATCGACCCAAGGCACAGATACGCAGTATTTT.

As to this clonotype: This CDR3 fails to terminate in the conserved phenylalanine or tryptophan, so it likely reflects a read error. The DNA is omitted, as the CDR3 cannot be located on it reliably, and the CDR3 follows TCRdb's listing. This chain joins TRBV7-6 and TRBJ2-7. CDR1 is SGHVS and CDR2 is FNYEAQ in the germline V gene. The CDR3 adds up to 13 amino acids, both ends counted. The CDR3 is CASNLDSCCTSCT.

Worth noting for this clonotype: The junction differs from germline at one of its ends, possibly a read error. This chain uses TRBV7-9 with TRBJ2-3; the match to TRBD1 covers 10 bases. This CDR3 comprises 14 residues. Germline CDR1 and CDR2: SEHNR and FQNEAQ (reference sequence). Here the CDR3 reads CASSARQGAATPSF. The CDR3 nucleotides are TGTGCCAGCAGCGCCCGACAGGGGGCAGCTACACCGTCGTTT.

This clonotype was seen ten or more times. The rearrangement links TRBV6-1 to TRBJ1-1; a possible D gene is TRBD1 (5 bases). Trimming left V 6 bases short and J 2 bases short, with 13 bases between. Germline CDR1 reads MNHNS; CDR2 reads SASEGT. The CDR3 runs to 14 residues. The DNA for the CDR3 is TGTGCCAGCAGGCCAGGGTTGCTCAACACTGAAGCTTTCTTT. Its protein is CASRPGLLNTEAFF.

The V call is TRBV20-1, the J call TRBJ2-3, with a tentative D call TRBD2 (5 bases). This CDR3 region has 15 residues. V lost 2 bases and J lost 3, with 15 bases in between. Germline CDR1 is DFQATT and CDR2 is SNEGSKA (reference sequence). CDR3 protein: CSARSQAGMTDTQYF. CDR3 in DNA: TGCAGTGCTAGATCTCAGGCGGGCATGACAGATACGCAGTATTTT.

V gene TRBV3-2 combines with J gene TRBJ2-1; the DNA was not used to check the table's D call, TRBD2. TRBV3-2 is assigned pseudogene status. This CDR3 contains 16 residues. DNA of the CDR3: TGTGCCAGCAGCCAAGATAGACGGCAGGGCTACAATGAGCAGTTCTTC. Translated: CASSQDRRQGYNEQFF.

The V gene is TRBV14, the J gene TRBJ2-7; D remains unclear. This CDR3 region has 12 residues. CDR1 and CDR2 from the germline V gene are SGHDN and FVKESK. The CDR3 DNA is TGTGCCAGCAGCCTAGATAACAAGGGTCCGAGGGTC. Encoded protein: CASSLDNKGPRV.

As concerns this clonotype: In this CDR3 the conserved last residue, phenylalanine or tryptophan, is missing, so a read error is likely. The DNA is omitted, as the CDR3 cannot be located on it reliably, and the CDR3 follows TCRdb's listing. The chain couples TRBV29-1 to TRBJ2-1; the table assigns TRBD1, which was not confirmed against the DNA. Germline values: CDR1 SQVTM, CDR2 ANQGSEA. The CDR3 contains 15 residues when both ends are counted. The CDR3 loop reads CSVVFGTHSYNERFL.

This clonotype was seen just once. The germline gene is not matched at one end of the junction; a read error may be the cause. The chain carries TRBV7-2 and TRBJ2-3; 10 positions match TRBD2. The CDR3 has 15 residues. CDR1 SGHTA and CDR2 FQGNSA come from the germline V gene. The DNA for the CDR3 is TGTGCCAGCAGATTAGAGCGGGGGGGCGAGGATACGCAGTATTTT. Residues: CASRLERGGEDTQYF.

The rearrangement links TRBV10-3 to TRBJ2-3; D assignment may be TRBD1 or TRBD2 (5 bases each). CDR1 ENHRY and CDR2 SYGVKD come from the germline V gene. V was cut by 10 bases and J by 0 bases, with 23 bases left in between. There are 17 residues in the CDR3. Written as DNA, the CDR3 is TGTGCCAGCAACACATCGACGGGGACCTCTAGCACAGATACGCAGTATTTT. Protein: CASNTSTGTSSTDTQYF.

The chain has TRBV19 and TRBJ1-1, with D hard to call. CDR3 size: 14 residues. V was shortened by 5 bases and J by 3 bases, with 13 bases between the two germline ends. Germline CDR1 is LNHDA and CDR2 is SQIVND (reference sequence). CDR3 sequence (DNA): TGTGCCAGTAGTCCCAGGAGGACTTACACTGAAGCTTTCTTT. Residues: CASSPRRTYTEAFF.

The rearrangement joins TRBV11-1 to TRBJ1-3; possibly TRBD1 for D (5 bases). The CDR3 runs 16 residues. V lost 2 bases, J lost 0 bases, and 11 bases lay in between. The germline V gene encodes CDR1 SGHAT and CDR2 FQDESV (reference sequence). CDR3 nucleotides: TGTGCCAGCAGCTTACGCAGGGTAGACTCTGGAAACACCATATATTTT. Translation gives CASSLRRVDSGNTIYF.

V is TRBV7-9 and J is TRBJ2-3, with no clear D. V dropped 4 bases and J dropped 4 bases, with 6 bases sitting between them. This CDR3 contains 12 residues. Germline CDR1 and CDR2: SEHNR and FQNEAQ (reference sequence). This chain's CDR3 is CASSYNSDTQYF. The CDR3, as DNA: TGTGCCAGCAGCTATAATTCAGATACGCAGTATTTT. The full variable domain, its missing parts supplied by reference TRBV7-9 and TRBJ2-3, is DTGVSQNPRHKITKRGQNVTFRCDPISEHNRLYWYRQTLGQGPEFLTYFQNEAQLEKSRLLSDRFSAERPKGSFSTLEIQRTEQGDSAMYLCASSYNSDTQYFGPGTRLTVL.

This chain joins TRBV7-8 and TRBJ1-4; D uncertain. Germline-derived CDR1 and CDR2 are SGHVS and FQNEAQ. There are 14 residues in the CDR3. V lost 4 bases and J lost 7, with 13 bases in between. The CDR3 loop is CASSSIHIGEKLFF. The CDR3 DNA reads as TGTGCCAGCAGCTCGATCCACATAGGTGAAAAACTGTTTTTT.

On this clonotype: The junction departs from the called germline gene at one end, perhaps through a read error. The V gene is TRBV9, the J gene TRBJ2-5; a weak D match, TRBD2 (6 bases). The CDR3 totals 14 residues. The germline V gene has CDR1 SGDLS and CDR2 YYNGEE. CDR3 loop: CASSSTPSIGTQYF. CDR3 coding DNA: TGTGCTAGCAGCTCAACCCCGTCTATTGGGACTCAGTACTTC.

The chain links TRBV6-5 to TRBJ1-2; 10 bases agree with TRBD1. CDR1 MNHEY and CDR2 SVGAGI come from the germline V gene. V was pared by 0 bases and J by 4 bases, with 5 bases of the junction left unmatched. This CDR3 is built from 16 residues. As DNA, the CDR3 is TGTGCCAGCAGTTACTCGCGACAGGGGGCGGCCTATGGCTACACCTTC. It is translated as CASSYSRQGAAYGYTF.

This chain joins TRBV10-3 and TRBJ2-2; 11 nucleotides match TRBD2. Trimming removed 2 bases from V and 7 bases from J; junction bases left unmatched: 3. There are 15 residues in the CDR3. The germline gives CDR1 ENHRY, CDR2 SYGVKD. In nucleotides, the CDR3 is TGTGCCATCAGTGAGACTAGCGGGGGTGTCGGGGAGCTGTTTTTT. This gives the protein CAISETSGGVGELFF.

V is TRBV9 and J is TRBJ2-7, with 7 bases identical to TRBD1. Germline V lookup: CDR1 SGDLS, CDR2 YYNGEE. CDR3 length: 14 amino acids. J lost 2 bases, V lost 1 base, and 3 bases had no gene match. The CDR3 sequence: CASSVQGDTYEQYF. The CDR3 coding sequence is TGTGCCAGCAGCGTACAGGGGGACACCTACGAGCAGTACTTC. Using reference TRBV9 and TRBJ2-7 for the parts outside the CDR3, the full variable domain is DSGVTQTPKHLITATGQRVTLRCSPRSGDLSVYWYQQSLDQGLQFLIQYYNGEERAKGNILERFSAQQFPDLHSELNLSSLELGDSALYFCASSVQGDTYEQYFGPGTRLTVT.